This entry concerns a single T cell receptor beta chain. Its antigen remains unknown. A clone one base away is much larger, so this may be a read error. The conserved closing phenylalanine or tryptophan is absent in this CDR3, likely reflecting a read error. The data were taken from a study of CD8 T cells in ankylosing spondylitis. Study results and caveats: About 8 highly homologous variants made up a TCR beta motif, and this motif appeared characteristic of ankylosing spondylitis blood.

TCRdb reprocessed the 5' RACE reads via MiXCR and lists one record per CDR3 protein. The sample lists roughly 180,000 distinct CDR3 sequences; over 10% were seen once. With 4 bases clipped from V and 7 bases from J, the junction kept 5 bases outside the gene matches. The germline gives CDR1 SGHTA, CDR2 FQGNSA. This CDR3 contains 13 residues. V usage is TRBV7-2 and J usage is TRBJ1-1; 8 nucleotides match TRBD1. The TCR comes from a female donor with ankylosing spondylitis or in good health (not recorded which). The sample consisted of blood, either unsorted or a sorted T cell fraction (not recorded which). The CDR3 loop is CASSSDRGNEAFL. The CDR3 DNA sequence: TGTGCCAGCAGCTCAGACAGGGGAAATGAAGCTTTCCTT.